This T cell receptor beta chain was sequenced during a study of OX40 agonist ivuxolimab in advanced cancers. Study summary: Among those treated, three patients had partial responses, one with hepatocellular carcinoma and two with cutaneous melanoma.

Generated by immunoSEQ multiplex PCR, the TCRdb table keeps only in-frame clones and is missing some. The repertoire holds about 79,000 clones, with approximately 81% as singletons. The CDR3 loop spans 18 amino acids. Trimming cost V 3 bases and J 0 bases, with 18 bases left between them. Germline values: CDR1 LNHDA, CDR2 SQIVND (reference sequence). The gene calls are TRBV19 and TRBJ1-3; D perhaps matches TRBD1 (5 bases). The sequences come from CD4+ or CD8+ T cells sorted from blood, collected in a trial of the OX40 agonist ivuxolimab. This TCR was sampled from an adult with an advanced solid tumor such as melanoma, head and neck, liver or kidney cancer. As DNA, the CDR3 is TGTGCCAGTAGTATGAGGGGAAACGTAGACTACTCTGGAAACACCATATATTTT. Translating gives CASSMRGNVDYSGNTIYF.